This T cell receptor beta chain is from a study of blood T cell repertoires in COVID-19. Germline V gene lookup returns CDR1 GTSNPN and CDR2 SVGIG (reference sequence). This CDR3 comprises 11 residues. With 4 bases removed from V and 4 bases from J, the gap between germline ends came to 8 bases. This clone was observed a single time. Libraries were prepared by immunoSEQ multiplex PCR; TCRdb keeps only in-frame clonotypes and omits some of them. The data contain 200,000 to 250,000 clones, around 82% of them seen just once; the ten biggest clones take up less than 3.5%. The sequenced sample consisted of peripheral blood. The chain has TRBV30 and TRBJ2-7; tentatively, D is TRBD1 (5 bases). The sequence came from a man in his forties or fifties with active or convalescent COVID-19. This CDR3 is CAWNQGYEQYF. The DNA for the CDR3 is TGTGCCTGGAATCAGGGATACGAGCAGTACTTC.